What follows is one T cell receptor beta chain and its context. What it binds is not known. TCRdb fed the 5' RACE reads into MiXCR, producing one record per CDR3 protein. This table holds about 400,000 distinct CDR3 sequences, around 20% found once. This record comes from a study of CD8 T cells in ankylosing spondylitis. The CDR3 has 18 residues. CDR1 is SGHVS, CDR2 FNYEAQ, per germline. Trimming shortened V by 5 bases and J by 5 bases, and 25 bases separated the two germline ends. Study observations and caveats: In ankylosing spondylitis blood, a motif of several highly homologous TCR beta variants appeared characteristic. Disease-linked clones bore a CD8+ phenotype and were relatively rare in peripheral blood.

The J gene is TRBJ2-1, the V gene TRBV7-6; tentatively, D is TRBD1 (5 bases). The receptor's source is a male donor with ankylosing spondylitis. The specimen was blood, either unsorted or a sorted T cell fraction (not recorded which). The CDR3 sequence: CASSQGWSASNTNNEQFF. The CDR3 DNA is TGTGCCAGCAGCCAGGGATGGTCAGCGAGCAACACCAACAATGAGCAGTTCTTC.